One sample yielded the 13 T cell receptor beta chains listed below, sequenced in a study of T cells in Graves' hyperthyroidism and ophthalmopathy. The investigators amplified TCR beta CDR3 regions from RNA transcripts. First-round RT-PCR with HTBI primers amplified the TCR CDR3 region. TCRdb redid the calling of the multiplex PCR reads with MiXCR, one entry per CDR3 protein. In the table there are roughly 510,000 distinct CDR3 sequences, 20% of which are singletons. The source material was blood. The receptors originated from a man aged 18 to 35 with Graves' hyperthyroidism.

This clonotype was observed a handful of times. The chain joins TRBV30 to TRBJ2-5; 7 nucleotides match TRBD2. Losses at the gene ends were 6 bases for V and 3 bases for J; bases not matched to a gene: 1. This CDR3 has 11 amino acids. Looked up from germline, CDR1 is GTSNPN and CDR2 is SVGIG (reference sequence). DNA for the CDR3: TGTGCCTGCCGGGGGGAAGAGACCCAGTACTTC. Protein product: CACRGEETQYF.

This clonotype appeared many times. The V and J genes are TRBV2 and TRBJ1-2; TRBD1 matches 11 bases. CDR1 is SNHLY, CDR2 FYNNEI, per germline. V dropped 6 bases and J dropped 5; count of bases not matched to a gene: 5. The CDR3 consists of 14 residues. CDR3 coding DNA: TGTGCCAGCAGCGACGGACAGGGGGCTTATGGCTACACCTTC. This codes for CASSDGQGAYGYTF.

This clonotype was counted at least ten times. The chain has TRBV27 and TRBJ1-1, with D possibly being TRBD1 (5 bases). CDR3 length equals 14 residues. Between the trimmed V and J ends, which lost 6 bases and 0 bases, there was a span of 11 bases. From germline, CDR1 is MNHEY and CDR2 SMNVEV (reference sequence). CDR3 sequence reads: CASRVGGMNTEAFF. The CDR3 bases are TGTGCCAGCAGGGTTGGGGGGATGAACACTGAAGCTTTCTTT.

V is TRBV7-9 and J is TRBJ2-7; perhaps D is TRBD1 or TRBD2 (5 bases each). Germline V gives CDR1 SEHNR, CDR2 FQNEAQ (reference sequence). The CDR3 has 14 amino acids. V shed 4 bases and J shed 7 bases, with 17 bases lying between them. The CDR3 region has the DNA TGTGCCAGCAGCTCGGGGACGGTCACGGGGGAGCAGTACTTC. It codes for CASSSGTVTGEQYF. The complete variable domain, with remaining parts taken from reference TRBV7-9 and TRBJ2-7, reads DTGVSQNPRHKITKRGQNVTFRCDPISEHNRLYWYRQTLGQGPEFLTYFQNEAQLEKSRLLSDRFSAERPKGSFSTLEIQRTEQGDSAMYLCASSSGTVTGEQYFGPGTRLTVT.

The V call is TRBV6-5, the J call TRBJ1-1; D is possibly TRBD1 (5 bases). V gave up 5 bases and J gave up 1 base, with 11 bases separating them. The CDR3 sequence is 14 residues long. CDR1 MNHEY and CDR2 SVGAGI come from the germline V gene. DNA of the CDR3: TGTGCCAGCAGTAACGGACACGAGAACACTGAAGCTTTCTTT. Its translation is CASSNGHENTEAFF.

DNA of the CDR3: TGTGCCAGCAGTGAAGCGCTTTGGACAGGGGGCTATGGCTACACCTTC. Its translation: CASSEALWTGGYGYTF. The chain links TRBV6-1 to TRBJ1-2, with 10 bases fitting TRBD1. V shed 0 bases and J 4 bases; nucleotides not matched to a gene: 5. The germline CDR1 and CDR2 sequences are MNHNS and SASEGT. This CDR3 has 16 amino acids.

This clonotype was counted at least ten times. The V gene is TRBV25-1, the J gene TRBJ2-7; tentative D call: TRBD2 (5 bases). Germline CDR1 and CDR2: MGHDK and SYGVNS. V dropped 2 bases and J dropped 2 bases, with 10 bases sitting between them. The CDR3 spans 14 residues. The CDR3 sequence is CASSERAGPYEQYF. The CDR3 DNA reads TGTGCCAGCAGTGAAAGGGCGGGTCCCTACGAGCAGTACTTC.

This rearrangement joins TRBV20-1 to TRBJ2-7; D perhaps matches TRBD2 (7 bases). The CDR3 is 17 amino acids. Germline CDR1 is DFQATT and CDR2 is SNEGSKA (reference sequence). Trimming removed 3 bases from V and 2 bases from J, with 23 bases in between. The CDR3: CSARVLGGGPIAYEQYF. The CDR3 DNA reads TGCAGTGCTAGGGTCCTGGGGGGGGGGCCGATCGCCTACGAGCAGTACTTC.

This clonotype was observed many times. V usage is TRBV6-5 and J usage is TRBJ2-7; tentative D call: TRBD2 (6 bases). This CDR3 region has 16 residues. The germline CDR1 and CDR2 sequences are MNHEY and SVGAGI. Trimming removed 0 bases from V and 0 bases from J, with 12 bases in between. The CDR3 reads CASSYSIGGVSYEQYF. The DNA of the CDR3 is TGTGCCAGCAGTTACTCGATCGGAGGGGTCTCCTACGAGCAGTACTTC.

In this sample, this clonotype turned up many times. This CDR3 is CATSRDRGTNTEAFF. The CDR3 DNA sequence: TGTGCCACCAGCAGAGATAGAGGGACGAACACTGAAGCTTTCTTT. The chain is built from TRBV15 and TRBJ1-1, with a weak D call TRBD1 (5 bases). The CDR3 is made up of 15 amino acids. CDR1 and CDR2 from the germline V gene are LNHNV and YYDKDF (reference sequence). Between the trimmed V and J ends, which lost 0 bases and 1 base, there was a span of 9 bases.

The V gene is TRBV6-1, the J gene TRBJ2-2; D tentatively fits TRBD1 or TRBD2 (5 bases each). V was clipped by 7 bases and J by 3 bases, with 15 bases between them. CDR1 and CDR2 (germline): MNHNS, SASEGT. The CDR3 spans 15 residues. The CDR3 reads CASNLRDVYTGELFF. In DNA, the CDR3 is TGTGCCAGCAATCTACGGGACGTCTACACCGGGGAGCTGTTTTTT.

In this sample, this clonotype turned up many times. The rearrangement joins TRBV12-3 or TRBV12-4 to TRBJ2-7, with D possibly matching TRBD2 (6 bases). This CDR3 comprises 14 residues. The V end lost 2 bases, the J end lost 2 bases, and 10 bases lay between the germline ends. CDR3 sequence (DNA): TGTGCCAGCAGTTTATTAGGCGGGACCTACGAGCAGTACTTC. It encodes CASSLLGGTYEQYF.

The table lists this clonotype with many counts. V gene TRBV11-2 combines with J gene TRBJ2-5, with D unclear. This CDR3 contains 12 residues. The ends were cut back, 5 bases at V and 3 bases at J, with 7 bases in the middle. The germline CDR1 and CDR2 sequences are SGHAT and FQNNGV. CDR3 DNA sequence: TGTGCCAGCAGCCAATCTGAAGAGACCCAGTACTTC. It specifies CASSQSEETQYF.